The 10 T cell receptor beta chains presented below share a single source sample, sequenced in a study of multiple sclerosis patients with progressive multifocal leukoencephalopathy. Data came from immunoSEQ multiplex PCR; TCRdb stores just in-frame clones and leaves some out. This sample has under 40,000 clones; 92% occur once, and the top ten carry around 2.1%. Documented time point: before natalizumab initiation. Material: PBMCs. Every receptor here comes from a man aged 30 to 39 with multiple sclerosis.

The rearrangement links TRBV18 to TRBJ2-1, with 8 bases matching TRBD1. The CDR3 length is 16 residues. With 3 bases clipped from V and 1 base from J, the junction kept 5 bases outside the gene matches. Germline CDR1 and CDR2: KGHSH and LQKENI. The DNA for the CDR3 is TGTGCCAGCTCACCTCTGGGGACAGGATCCTACAATGAGCAGTTCTTC. Protein: CASSPLGTGSYNEQFF.

The chain is built from TRBV19 and TRBJ2-1; 11 bases match TRBD2. With 3 bases clipped from V and 7 bases from J, the junction kept 5 bases outside the gene matches. The CDR3 length is 15 residues. Germline CDR1 reads LNHDA; CDR2 reads SQIVND (reference sequence). This CDR3 is CASSMASGRNNEQFF. The CDR3 region has the DNA TGTGCCAGTAGTATGGCTAGCGGGAGGAATAATGAGCAGTTCTTC.

This sequence joins TRBV5-5 and TRBJ1-5, with D unclear. The CDR3 covers 15 residues. Trimming removed 4 bases from V and 0 bases from J, with 11 bases in between. Germline CDR1 SGHKS, CDR2 YYEKEE (reference sequence). The CDR3 bases are TGTGCCAGCAGCACGACGGCCTATAGCAATCAGCCCCAGCATTTT. Translating it yields CASSTTAYSNQPQHF.

The rearrangement joins TRBV5-1 to TRBJ2-7; unclear D gene. The CDR3 is 16 amino acids. Trimming removed 0 bases from V and 0 bases from J, with 13 bases in between. Per germline, CDR1 SGHRS and CDR2 YFSETQ. The CDR3 DNA is TGCGCCAGCAGCTTGGCCGTAGGAAGTAGCTCCTACGAGCAGTACTTC. Protein: CASSLAVGSSSYEQYF.

J is TRBJ2-1 and V is TRBV6-1, with D uncertain. V was pared by 2 bases and J by 6 bases, with 17 bases between. Per germline, CDR1 MNHNS and CDR2 SASEGT. The CDR3 loop spans 16 amino acids. CDR3 amino acids: CASSERATSLGNEQFF. The CDR3 region has the DNA TGTGCCAGCAGTGAAAGGGCCACGAGCCTTGGCAATGAGCAGTTCTTC.

In this sample, this clone turned up once. The rearrangement joins TRBV4-2 to TRBJ2-5; TRBD2 aligns across 9 bases. Per the germline V gene, CDR1 is LGHNA and CDR2 is YNFKEQ. The junction had 3 bases not matched to a gene; V was cut back by 4 bases and J by 0 bases. The CDR3 totals 15 residues. The CDR3: CASSLSSGDQETQYF. The CDR3 DNA follows: TGTGCCAGCAGCCTATCTAGCGGGGACCAAGAGACCCAGTACTTC.

On this clone itself: An end of the junction differs from the germline gene, which may be a read error. The CDR3 DNA sequence: TGTGCTAGCAGCTTAGAGGTGGAAACTGAAGCTTTCTTT. Translation gives CASSLEVETEAFF. The chain uses TRBV7-7 and TRBJ1-1; no firm D call. CDR3 size: 13 residues. Germline CDR1 SSHAT, CDR2 FNYEAQ (reference sequence).

The chain employs TRBV27 and TRBJ1-1; TRBD1 might be the D (5 bases). V was cut by 3 bases and J by 6 bases, with 14 bases left in between. This CDR3 comprises 14 residues. Germline CDR1 MNHEY, CDR2 SMNVEV (reference sequence). The CDR3, as DNA: TGTGCCAGCAGTTTGGGACCCCGGGGGGCTGAAGCTTTCTTT. It codes for CASSLGPRGAEAFF.

This chain links TRBV7-3 with TRBJ2-7, with D maybe TRBD1 (6 bases). Trimming pared 5 bases from V and 0 bases from J, leaving 17 bases between. Germline lookup yields CDR1 SGHTA and CDR2 FQGTGA. This CDR3 spans 16 amino acids. The CDR3 is CASSPSPDSPSYEQYF. The CDR3 DNA sequence: TGTGCCAGCAGCCCCAGCCCGGACAGCCCCTCCTACGAGCAGTACTTC.

V is TRBV18 and J is TRBJ1-1; the match to TRBD1 covers 8 bases. Per germline, CDR1 KGHSH and CDR2 LQKENI. This CDR3 has 15 amino acids. Trimming cost V 2 bases and J 1 base; bases outside gene matches: 3. As DNA, the CDR3 is TGTGCCAGCTCACCAAGGACAGGGCGGAACACTGAAGCTTTCTTT. This gives the protein CASSPRTGRNTEAFF.